This is a list of T cell receptor beta chains from one sample in a study of cytomegalovirus exposure and HLA in healthy donors. The protocol was immunoSEQ multiplex PCR, while the TCRdb copy is restricted to in-frame clones and leaves out a portion. The sample lists roughly 180,000 clones; around 75% were seen once. The sample was PBMCs. These receptors were collected from a woman aged 40 to 49 in good health and CMV-seropositive. Both conserved end residues are part of each CDR3. A D gene is named only where the DNA matches it firmly. Clone size is stated in some rows and not others, as once, few, many or a class when expanded.

V	size	J	D	CDR3	DNA
TRBV25-1	once	TRBJ2-3	TRBD1	CASSKTGGRADTQYF	TGTGCCAGCAGTAAAACAGGGGGCAGGGCAGATACGCAGTATTTT
TRBV15	once	TRBJ2-5	NA	CATSPRGGAETQYF	TGTGCCACCAGCCCGAGGGGGGGGGCGGAGACCCAGTACTTC
TRBV19	NA	TRBJ2-5	TRBD1	CASSIGQGALETQYF	TGTGCCAGTAGTATCGGGCAGGGGGCCCTGGAGACCCAGTACTTC
TRBV7-7	NA	TRBJ2-1	NA	CASSSDSYNEQFF	TGTGCTAGCAGCTCCGACAGCTACAATGAGCAGTTCTTC
TRBV6-1	NA	TRBJ1-2	NA	CASSEYPSSRDYGYTF	TGTGCCAGCAGTGAATATCCCAGCTCTCGGGACTATGGCTACACCTTC
TRBV27	few	TRBJ2-7	TRBD1	CASSFSGTAAFEQYF	TGTGCCAGCAGTTTTTCCGGGACAGCGGCGTTCGAGCAGTACTTC
TRBV19	few	TRBJ1-5	TRBD1	CASSIGQGGVGNQPQHF	TGTGCCAGTAGTATCGGACAGGGGGGGGTCGGAAATCAGCCCCAGCATTTT
TRBV5-4	NA	TRBJ1-1	TRBD1	CASSIGTAQGTEAFF	TGTGCCAGCAGCATCGGGACAGCCCAAGGGACTGAAGCTTTCTTT
TRBV19	NA	TRBJ2-2	NA	CASSSGGNTGELFF	TGTGCCAGTAGTTCCGGGGGGAACACCGGGGAGCTGTTTTTT
TRBV7-9	once	TRBJ2-5	NA	CASSLAFGQPQETQYF	TGTGCCAGCAGCTTAGCTTTTGGGCAACCCCAAGAGACCCAGTACTTC
TRBV6-5	NA	TRBJ1-1	NA	CASSQQGLYTEAFF	TGTGCCAGCAGCCAACAGGGTTTGTACACTGAAGCTTTCTTT